The next 5 T cell receptor beta chains were all read from a single sample in a study of CD8+CD57+ T cells in acquired aplastic anemia. Before being chosen for sequencing, patients had shown CD8+CD57+ cell expansion by flow cytometry. CDR3 and TCR beta VDJ profiling relied on genomic DNA as the template. In TCRdb, the reads were re-called with MiXCR into one record per CDR3 protein. This sample yields 150,000 to 200,000 distinct CDR3 sequences, of which 40% to 60% are seen a single time; over 25% belongs to the top ten. The material sequenced was sorted CD4+, CD8+, or CD8+CD57+ T cells (not recorded which) from PBMCs. The receptors were sampled from a human donor with aplastic anemia.

In its sample, this clonotype was seen many times. The V call is TRBV7-9, the J call TRBJ2-5; D remains unclear. The germline CDR1 and CDR2 sequences are SEHNR and FQNEAQ (reference sequence). V was pared by 2 bases and J by 8 bases, with 15 bases between. CDR3 length equals 14 residues. This CDR3 is CASSLSPSRRTQYF. The CDR3 DNA sequence: TGTGCCAGCAGCTTAAGCCCCTCCCGGAGAACCCAGTACTTC.

Ten or more counts support this clonotype. This rearrangement joins TRBV2 to TRBJ2-3, with a tentative D call TRBD2 (6 bases). Germline CDR1 reads SNHLY; CDR2 reads FYNNEI. Trimming removed 6 bases from V and 0 bases from J, with 13 bases in between. The CDR3 has 15 residues. The CDR3 loop reads CASRKSGFSTDTQYF. The DNA for the CDR3 is TGTGCCAGCAGGAAAAGCGGGTTTAGCACAGATACGCAGTATTTT.

Note on this clonotype: This likely comes from a read error, as the CDR3 has no conserved phenylalanine or tryptophan at its end. No DNA is shown, since the ends of the CDR3 on it are uncertain; the CDR3 is the one TCRdb lists. V is TRBV29-1 and J is TRBJ2-7; TRBD1 is the table's D call and was not checked against the DNA. The V gene's germline CDR1 is SQVTM and CDR2 ANQGSEA. Counting both end residues, the CDR3 totals 9 amino acids. The CDR3 region is CSVQGAMYL.

The J gene is TRBJ2-7, the V gene TRBV19; the D is unclear. Trimming took off 3 bases at V and 2 bases at J, with 14 bases between the two ends. This CDR3 is built from 15 residues. Germline V gene sequence: CDR1 LNHDA, CDR2 SQIVND (reference sequence). The CDR3 spells CASSIQDLPPYEQYF. The DNA of the CDR3 is TGTGCCAGTAGTATTCAGGACCTACCCCCCTACGAGCAGTACTTC.

This clonotype occurred a few times. Just one base apart from a much larger clone, this may be a read error. This rearrangement joins TRBV19 to TRBJ1-1; 11 nucleotides align to TRBD1. The CDR3 has 17 amino acids. V shed 6 bases, J shed 6 bases, and the junction held 15 bases outside the gene matches. Germline-derived CDR1 and CDR2 are LNHDA and SQIVND (reference sequence). DNA of the CDR3: TGTGCCAGTAGGGCCGGGACAGGGGGGGCAATCGACGCTGAAGCTTTCTTT. Amino acid sequence: CASRAGTGGAIDAEAFF.